This TCR beta chain was retrieved from a study of molecular identifiers for immune sequencing clone quantification (dated by TCRdb to about 2018). Regarding the complete study: In a replicate experiment, RNA from about 19,000 or 110,000 naive CD8 T cells was split into five aliquots, four of which were sequenced. CD8 T cells were used in a methods study to benchmark molecular-identifier clustering-based TCR repertoire sequencing (MIDCIRS) and TCR RNA copy counting. Beyond this particular receptor, the publication reports: Even against a background of 750,000 to 1,000,000 naive CD8 T cells, spiked-in Jurkat TCR RNA amounting to a single cell's worth was reported to be detectable. Clones above 20 RNA copies held over 97% of molecules in CMV-specific effector cells but under 1% in naive cells. Modeling indicated roughly 3.3 TCR RNA copies recovered per cell, compared with roughly 10 by digital PCR, which implies a capture efficiency of 25% to 35%. When barcode sub-clustering was left out, chimeric consensus sequences inflated TCR diversity, with chimeras reaching as high as 47%. Spiked-in Jurkat TCR RNA (about ten copies' worth), which is not part of the donor repertoire, was contained in the naive libraries. Identical TCR molecules sharing a barcode could cause highly expanded clone sizes to be underestimated.

Library creation used PCR. The instrument given in TCRdb is NextSeq 500. Bulk TCR libraries were made following a previously described method, with the TCR primers given in Table S5. The Qiagen AllPrep DNA/RNA kit was used to purify total RNA. Before analysis, reads from multiple sequencing runs of one library were combined. Per the source publication's procedure: Reads were retained only if their TCR constant sequence matched exactly, and those retained reads were trimmed to 150 nt and grouped according to their 12-nt molecular barcodes. Reads inside each barcode group were sub-clustered using a 15% Levenshtein threshold, and a quality-weighted consensus sequence was constructed for each RNA molecule. Non-functional sequences were filtered out, along with any lower-count sequence sitting one edit away from another sequence. Based on a fit of two negative binomial distributions, barcode sub-clusters having less than 20% of the maximum read count were discarded. In-frame beta chains were kept once TCRdb had trimmed the public reads at Q25 with fastp and called clones with MiXCR. Rows with a matching CDR3 protein are joined into one entry that keeps the most common DNA and genes. V and J calls and clone size were set by TCRdb, not the authors. The sample profile shows around 7,800 distinct CDR3 sequences; roughly a third of them were found once. Around 6.7% of the sample belongs to the ten largest clones.

Counted from cysteine to phenylalanine, this CDR3 has 15 amino acids. Only CDR3 DNA is held: 45 bases, read in frame from base 1. CDR1 and CDR2 are drawn from the germline V gene: SGDLS, YYNGEE. V lost 3 bases and J lost 3 bases, and the count of bases not matched to a germline gene is 7. Libraries of naive CD8 T cells were built from about 19,000 to 1,100,000 sorted cells, with 10%, 30% or 50% of the purified RNA used. Naive CD8 T cells were FACS-sorted as CD8+CD4-CCR7+CD45RA+ on a BD FACSAria II into RLT Plus buffer. Detection sensitivity was tested by spiking Jurkat RNA equal to roughly nine TCR copies' worth into samples containing roughly 19,000-1,100,000 naive CD8 T cells. CD8 T cells were enriched using RosetteSep CD8+ T Cell Enrichment Cocktail and Ficoll-Paque, and the enriched cells then underwent ACK red cell lysis. As concerns this clonotype: Its antigen is still unknown. Qualities for individual bases were not recorded, and no much larger clone is one base off.

This receptor was identified in a human donor in good health. Some libraries in this study had Jurkat cell RNA spiked in. The chain joins TRBV9 to TRBJ2-3, and TRBD2 aligns with 7 junction nucleotides. The specimen sequenced was naive CD8+ T cells from blood, with Jurkat cell RNA spiked in. The cell subset or site label, as the study defines it: FACS-sorted CD8+CD4-CCR7+CD45RA+ naive T cells. The CDR3 corresponds to CASSAVGTTTDTQYF. The DNA sequence is TGTGCCAGCAGCGCAGTTGGGACTACGACAGATACGCAGTATTTT.